What follows is one T cell receptor (beta chain) and its context. The antigen it binds to is not known. Per-base quality was not reported, and no clone a single base away is much larger than it. The data were taken from a study of OX40 agonist ivuxolimab in advanced cancers. With respect to the entire study: Ivuxolimab was an agonistic, fully human IgG2 monoclonal antibody directed against OX40 (CD134), a costimulatory receptor. Of the 50 to 55 dose-escalation patients, hepatocellular carcinoma was present in about 19, melanoma in roughly 15, renal cell carcinoma in 9 and head and neck cancer in 9. In the dose-escalation cohort, roughly 80% of patients were male, and the mean age was approximately 55 years, with a range of roughly 20 to 79. Intravenous ivuxolimab was administered to patients every 2 weeks at six dose levels: 0.01, 0.1, 0.3, 1.5, 3 and 10 mg/kg. Patients were allowed to have had prior anti-PD-1, anti-PD-L1 or anti-CTLA-4 therapy, and around two fifths of the dose-escalation patients had been treated with checkpoint inhibitors. The point of sequencing TCRbeta in the periphery was to test whether ivuxolimab changed TCR sequence diversity and drove clonal T-cell expansion. The monotherapy dose-escalation portion (N ≈ 52 patients) of the phase I ivuxolimab trial is reported in the paper. Partial responses occurred in three dose-escalation patients, of whom one had hepatocellular carcinoma and two had cutaneous melanoma.

Genomic DNA was extracted from sorted cells for sequencing of the TCRbeta CDR3 region. The immunoSEQ Assay was used to sequence the TCRbeta CDR3 regions. What TCRdb holds here is the immuneACCESS table cut down to in-frame rearrangements. Part of the clones is not present; checked against another copy, under half of the missing clones reflect an unresolved V gene, and the others are unexplained. The sample table shows around 66,000 clones, and 84% are seen once. The top ten clonotypes cover 4% to 4.5% of the sample. The research as a whole found: Low levels of normalized T-cell clonal expansion were also seen in some patients who did not respond. Which antigens the clonally expanded peripheral T cells were specific for was not determined. After ivuxolimab, CD8+ T cells had more expanded clones than CD4+ T cells on average. Partial responders in the 0.1-3.0 mg/kg groups had among the lowest normalized peripheral clonal expansion, especially among CD8+ T cells. Clonal expansion of both CD4+ and CD8+ blood T cells was observed from baseline to week 6 at doses 0.1 to 3.0 mg/kg.

The trial excluded patients who had a history of autoimmune disease or who were on systemic immunosuppression. Peripheral blood for TCR sequencing was collected from all dose cohorts at baseline, on cycle 4 day 1, and on cycle 7 day 1. Samples were obtained from an open-label, multicenter, first-in-human phase I dose-escalation trial of ivuxolimab. Adults with locally advanced or metastatic head and neck squamous cell, hepatocellular, melanoma or renal cell carcinoma were enrolled in the trial. Before TCR sequencing, CD4+ T cells and CD8+ T cells were sorted from peripheral blood as separate populations. This receptor was obtained from an adult with an advanced solid tumor such as melanoma, head and neck, liver or kidney cancer. Here the sequenced sample was CD4+ or CD8+ T cells sorted from blood, taken in a trial of the OX40 agonist ivuxolimab.

The CDR3 region has the sequence CASSSQGNYGYTF. The DNA is as follows: TGCGCCAGCAGCTCTCAGGGTAACTATGGCTACACCTTC. The chain couples TRBV5-1 to TRBJ1-2; the D region possibly corresponds to TRBD1 (5 bases align). V is cut by 3 bases and J by 1 base, and the space between the germline ends is 7 bases. According to the germline V gene, CDR1 reads SGHRS and CDR2 reads YFSETQ. From the cysteine up to the phenylalanine, the CDR3 has a length of 13 residues. Of all the DNA, just the CDR3 is kept, 39 bases in frame from base 1.